The 20 T cell receptor beta chains in this list originate from one sample, sequenced in a study of blood T cell repertoires in COVID-19. Profiling relied on immunoSEQ multiplex PCR, and the TCRdb table lists in-frame clones only, not all of them. The sample has some 20,000 clones, about 89% seen once; the top ten hold about 7.8%. Input material: peripheral blood. These receptors came from a woman in her sixties with active COVID-19.

The chain couples TRBV5-1 to TRBJ2-3, with TRBD1 identical over 10 bases. There are 16 residues in the CDR3. V dropped 3 bases and J dropped 0; count of bases not matched to a gene: 4. Germline values: CDR1 SGHRS, CDR2 YFSETQ. The CDR3 loop is CASSSVDRGSTDTQYF. For the CDR3, the DNA is TGCGCCAGCAGCTCGGTGGACAGGGGGAGCACAGATACGCAGTATTTT.

The CDR3 region is CASTNPGLEGETQYF. The CDR3, as DNA: TGTGCCAGCACCAATCCGGGACTAGAAGGGGAGACCCAGTACTTC. V and J are TRBV5-4 and TRBJ2-5, with TRBD2 identical over 8 bases. Trimming cost V 6 bases and J 5 bases; bases outside gene matches: 12. The V gene's germline CDR1 is SGHNT and CDR2 YYREEE (reference sequence). This CDR3 comprises 15 residues.

The chain uses TRBV3-1 (or the pseudogene TRBV3-2) and TRBJ2-3; D remains unclear. The V end lost 0 bases, the J end lost 2 bases, and 9 bases lay between the germline ends. The V gene's germline CDR1 is LGHDT and CDR2 YNNKEL (reference sequence). The CDR3 is made up of 15 amino acids. The CDR3 here is CASSQDRSPTDTQYF. The CDR3 DNA follows: TGTGCCAGCAGCCAAGATCGGAGTCCCACAGATACGCAGTATTTT.

Points on this clone: At one end, the junction sequence differs from germline, possibly due to a read error. This chain connects TRBV29-1 to TRBJ1-3, with D hard to call. The CDR3 runs to 13 residues. The germline V gene has CDR1 SQVTM and CDR2 ANQGSEA. The CDR3 coding sequence is TGCAGCGGGAGGATAAAACATGGAGACACCATATATTTT. Amino acids: CSGRIKHGDTIYF.

The V gene is TRBV29-1, the J gene TRBJ1-2; 7 bases agree with TRBD1. Unmatched junction bases numbered 8, after V lost 5 bases and J lost 2 bases. This CDR3 comprises 14 residues. CDR1 is SQVTM, CDR2 ANQGSEA, per germline. The CDR3 loop reads CSVFRMTGNYGYTF. CDR3 in DNA: TGCAGCGTTTTCCGGATGACAGGGAACTATGGCTACACCTTC.

This chain links TRBV7-8 with TRBJ1-3, with 10 bases fitting TRBD1. Per the germline V gene, CDR1 is SGHVS and CDR2 is FQNEAQ. CDR3 length equals 15 residues. Trimming removed 3 bases from V and 4 bases from J; junction bases left unmatched: 3. The CDR3 region is CASSLGTGAGNTIYF. The CDR3 nucleotides read TGTGCCAGCAGCTTGGGGACAGGGGCCGGAAACACCATATATTTT.

The genes are TRBV10-3 and TRBJ2-7; TRBD1 is a possible D gene (5 bases). The CDR3 loop spans 14 amino acids. Trimming took off 6 bases at V and 2 bases at J, with 14 bases between the two ends. Per the germline V gene, CDR1 is ENHRY and CDR2 is SYGVKD. CDR3 sequence (DNA): TGTGCCATCAGCCCGACAGCACAAACCTACGAGCAGTACTTC. Translation gives CAISPTAQTYEQYF.

The J gene is TRBJ2-5, the V gene TRBV7-9; 11 bases agree with TRBD2. The CDR3 spans 15 residues. V shed 5 bases and J 2 bases; nucleotides not matched to a gene: 4. Germline assignment: CDR1 SEHNR and CDR2 FQNEAQ (reference sequence). CDR3 sequence reads: CASSPTSGGQETQYF. In DNA, the CDR3 is TGTGCCAGCAGCCCCACTAGCGGGGGACAAGAGACCCAGTACTTC.

This chain connects TRBV2 to TRBJ2-3; TRBD2 matches at 8 bases. Trimming took 1 base from V and 0 from J; bases not matched to a gene: 9. CDR3 size: 18 residues. Germline V gene lookup returns CDR1 SNHLY and CDR2 FYNNEI. CDR3 coding DNA: TGTGCCAGCAGTGAAGTCCCACTAGCGGACTCTAGCACAGATACGCAGTATTTT. Protein product: CASSEVPLADSSTDTQYF.

The chain carries TRBV10-3 and TRBJ2-7; D might be TRBD2 (5 bases). This CDR3 is 13 amino acids long. From germline, CDR1 is ENHRY and CDR2 SYGVKD. Trimming cost V 10 bases and J 3 bases, with 16 bases left between them. CDR3 loop: CASSGRLNYEQYF. As DNA, the CDR3 is TGTGCCAGCAGCGGTAGACTAAACTACGAGCAGTACTTC.

The chain couples TRBV12-3 or TRBV12-4 to TRBJ2-2; D is undetermined. Trimming took 6 bases from V and 4 from J, leaving 9 bases between them. CDR3 length equals 13 residues. CDR3 DNA sequence: TGTGCCAGCAGGACGCTAGGCACCGGGGAGCTGTTTTTT. It specifies CASRTLGTGELFF.

The chain combines TRBV15 with TRBJ1-4; 7 bases fit TRBD1. The CDR3 is made up of 15 amino acids. Germline V gene sequence: CDR1 LNHNV, CDR2 YYDKDF (reference sequence). J lost 4 bases, V lost 1 base, and 3 bases had no gene match. The CDR3 spells CATSRVAGGNEKLFF. As DNA, the CDR3 is TGTGCCACCAGCAGAGTGGCAGGGGGTAATGAAAAACTGTTTTTT.

The CDR3 protein is CASSLTQGYTIYF. CDR3 DNA sequence: TGTGCCAGCAGTTTAACCCAGGGGTACACCATATATTTT. The chain has TRBV12-3 or TRBV12-4 and TRBJ1-3, with D possibly TRBD1 on 6 matching bases. V was trimmed by 2 bases and J by 8 bases, leaving 10 bases between them. The length of the CDR3 is 13 residues.

The chain employs TRBV5-4 and TRBJ1-4; perhaps TRBD1 as D (6 bases). Germline CDR1 and CDR2: SGHNT and YYREEE (reference sequence). V dropped 4 bases and J dropped 6 bases, with 13 bases sitting between them. This CDR3 spans 14 amino acids. The CDR3 sequence is CASSNQRQDEKLFF. Here the CDR3 DNA reads TGTGCCAGCAGCAATCAAAGACAGGATGAAAAACTGTTTTTT.

The V call is TRBV4-1, the J call TRBJ1-1, with unresolved D. Trimming removed 0 bases from V and 0 bases from J, with 5 bases in between. CDR1 MGHRA and CDR2 YSYEKL come from the germline V gene. The CDR3 sequence is 14 residues long. CDR3 sequence (DNA): TGCGCCAGCAGCCAAGAGTATATGAACACTGAAGCTTTCTTT. This sequence encodes CASSQEYMNTEAFF.

This rearrangement joins TRBV6-6 to TRBJ2-3, with TRBD1 matching 7 bases. V lost 5 bases, J lost 1 base, and 12 bases stayed unmatched. CDR1 MNHNY and CDR2 SVGAGI come from the germline V gene (reference sequence). CDR3 size: 17 residues. CDR3 nucleotides: TGTGCCAGCAGTCGGACAGGCGTAATACAGGGCACAGATACGCAGTATTTT. It translates to CASSRTGVIQGTDTQYF.

This CDR3 reads CASSLVGRAVETQYF. In nucleotides, the CDR3 is TGCGCCAGCAGCTTGGTGGGCAGGGCGGTGGAGACCCAGTACTTC. V and J are TRBV5-1 and TRBJ2-5; TRBD1 might be the D (5 bases). Per the germline V gene, CDR1 is SGHRS and CDR2 is YFSETQ. V shed 0 bases and J shed 5 bases, with 14 bases lying between them. The CDR3 sequence is 15 residues long.

In DNA, the CDR3 is TGTGCCAGTAGTATAACCCAGGGAGGATACGAGCAGTACTTC. As protein: CASSITQGGYEQYF. This chain connects TRBV19 to TRBJ2-7; possible D gene TRBD2, 6 bases. Between the trimmed V and J ends, which lost 2 bases and 4 bases, there was a span of 12 bases. Germline V lookup: CDR1 LNHDA, CDR2 SQIVND (reference sequence). The CDR3 extends over 14 amino acids.

The chain is built from TRBV7-9 and TRBJ1-5; the D is unclear. V was cut by 5 bases and J by 7 bases, with 18 bases left in between. The V gene's germline CDR1 is SEHNR and CDR2 FQNEAQ (reference sequence). The CDR3 is 15 residues long. The CDR3 loop is CASSPSGQFIQPQHF. CDR3 DNA: TGTGCCAGCAGCCCGAGTGGGCAGTTCATCCAGCCCCAGCATTTT. Together with reference TRBV7-9 and TRBJ1-5, the CDR3 gives the full variable domain: DTGVSQNPRHKITKRGQNVTFRCDPISEHNRLYWYRQTLGQGPEFLTYFQNEAQLEKSRLLSDRFSAERPKGSFSTLEIQRTEQGDSAMYLCASSPSGQFIQPQHFGDGTRLSIL.

CDR3 bases: TGTGCCAGCACGGGCAACCGACAGGTTTATGGCTACACCTTC. Translation gives CASTGNRQVYGYTF. This chain connects TRBV6-5 to TRBJ1-2, with D perhaps TRBD1 (6 bases). V lost 7 bases and J 5 bases, leaving 17 bases between the germline ends. Germline CDR1 MNHEY, CDR2 SVGAGI. The CDR3 runs to 14 residues.